The rows below give T cell receptor beta chains drawn from one sample of a study of CD8 T cell repertoires and HIV-1 epitope variants. These TCRs' antigens remain unknown. Generated by immunoSEQ multiplex PCR, the TCRdb table keeps only in-frame clones and is missing some. The sample includes about 5,000 clones, approximately 67% of them seen just once. Sequenced: cultured CD8+ T cells derived from PBMCs. These receptors originate from a male donor with HIV. The CDR3 runs from the conserved cysteine through the conserved F or W. Fields, in order: J gene, clone size, V gene, D gene, CDR3 protein, CDR3 DNA. D genes are given only for firm matches. Some rows have no size entry. The others give once, few or many, or a class for an expanded clone.

TRBJ2-7,-,TRBV9,-,CASSVDSLESYEQYF,TGTGCCAGCAGCGTAGACTCACTGGAATCCTACGAGCAGTACTTC
TRBJ1-2,few,TRBV10-3,TRBD1,CAISEPRDRVRGYTF,TGTGCCATCAGTGAGCCCCGGGACAGGGTTCGCGGCTACACCTTC
TRBJ2-1,-,TRBV4-3,TRBD1,CASSQRTGLEDEQFF,TGCGCCAGCAGCCAACGGACAGGGCTAGAGGATGAGCAGTTCTTC
TRBJ2-3,-,TRBV19,-,CASSIEDLGTPRDTQYF,TGTGCCAGTAGTATAGAGGATTTGGGGACTCCGAGGGATACGCAGTATTTT
TRBJ1-1,-,TRBV28,-,CASSPLSEAFF,TGTGCCAGTTCTCCGCTTAGTGAAGCTTTCTTT
TRBJ2-1,-,TRBV5-6,-,CASSAPPGSGAQGEQFF,TGTGCCAGCAGCGCCCCCCCTGGGAGCGGCGCCCAGGGTGAGCAGTTCTTC
TRBJ2-3,-,TRBV5-6,-,CASSSGHHISDTQYF,TGTGCCAGCAGCTCTGGACACCACATTTCAGATACGCAGTATTTT
TRBJ2-2,-,TRBV10-1,TRBD2,CASSESPGGPRTGELFF,TGCGCCAGCAGTGAGTCTCCGGGAGGGCCGCGGACCGGGGAGCTGTTTTTT
TRBJ2-5,-,TRBV14,-,CASSQEGRRGTQYF,TGTGCCAGCAGCCAAGAAGGGCGTCGCGGGACCCAGTACTTC
TRBJ1-4,-,TRBV28,-,CASSSDMAATNEKLFF,TGTGCCAGCAGTTCCGATATGGCCGCCACAAATGAAAAACTGTTTTTT
TRBJ2-7,-,TRBV28,-,CASSPRPYDSTYEQYF,TGTGCCAGCAGTCCGAGACCTTACGACAGTACCTACGAGCAGTACTTC
TRBJ2-7,few,TRBV9,-,CASSLRDNLYEQYF,TGTGCCAGCAGCCTCCGGGACAACCTATACGAGCAGTACTTC
TRBJ2-1,-,TRBV19,TRBD2,CASSITAGGSVQEQFF,TGTGCCAGTAGTATTACGGCGGGGGGGTCAGTACAGGAGCAGTTCTTC
TRBJ1-3,once,TRBV5-1,-,CASSLGRSGNTIYF,TGCGCCAGCAGCTTGGGCCGCTCTGGAAACACCATATATTTT
TRBJ2-3,few,TRBV7-2,TRBD2,CASSLGLAGGPTDTQYF,TGTGCCAGCAGCTTGGGACTAGCGGGAGGGCCCACAGATACGCAGTATTTT
TRBJ1-1,-,TRBV14,-,CASSLTGNTEAFF,TGTGCCAGCAGCCTCACAGGGAACACTGAAGCTTTCTTT
TRBJ2-3,-,TRBV9,-,CASSVEWGGTDTQYF,TGTGCCAGCAGCGTAGAGTGGGGGGGCACAGATACGCAGTATTTT
TRBJ2-7,-,TRBV28,-,CASSSIYVRSLSSYEQYF,TGTGCCAGCAGTTCAATCTATGTCAGGTCACTAAGCTCCTACGAGCAGTACTTC
TRBJ2-1,-,TRBV7-2,TRBD2,CASSLGSGSLSYNEQFF,TGTGCCAGCAGCTTAGGGAGCGGGAGTTTATCCTACAATGAGCAGTTCTTC
TRBJ2-2,-,TRBV11-3,-,CASSFRGETGELFF,TGTGCCAGCAGCTTTAGAGGGGAAACCGGGGAGCTGTTTTTT
TRBJ1-2,few,TRBV7-9,-,CASSQAGSEGNYGYTF,TGTGCCAGCAGCCAGGCGGGGTCGGAGGGGAACTATGGCTACACCTTC
TRBJ1-2,-,TRBV10-3,-,CAISEEGGLNYGYTF,TGTGCCATCAGTGAGGAAGGGGGACTAAACTATGGCTACACCTTC
TRBJ2-3,-,TRBV19,-,CASREGATDTQYF,TGTGCCAGTAGGGAGGGAGCCACAGATACGCAGTATTTT
TRBJ2-7,-,TRBV7-9,TRBD1,CASSFGQGRYEQYF,TGTGCCAGCAGCTTCGGACAGGGGAGGTACGAGCAGTACTTC
TRBJ1-1,-,TRBV6-5,-,CASSSRVGDTEAFF,TGTGCCAGCAGTAGCAGGGTCGGGGACACTGAAGCTTTCTTT
TRBJ2-7,medium-sized,TRBV2,TRBD1,CASSEAFGTGNEQYF,TGTGCCAGCAGTGAGGCGTTCGGGACAGGGAACGAGCAGTACTTC
TRBJ2-7,-,TRBV7-9,TRBD2,CASSEGLAGYEQYF,TGTGCCAGCAGCGAAGGACTAGCGGGCTACGAGCAGTACTTC
TRBJ2-7,-,TRBV27,-,CASTPGGDSNYEQYF,TGTGCCAGCACTCCTGGGGGGGACAGCAACTACGAGCAGTACTTC
TRBJ2-1,once,TRBV9,TRBD2,CASSFAGGPNEQFF,TGTGCCAGCAGCTTCGCGGGGGGGCCTAATGAGCAGTTCTTC
TRBJ1-1,-,TRBV20-1,-,CSARAHTEAFF,TGCAGTGCTCGAGCCCACACTGAAGCTTTCTTT